This record covers a single TCR beta chain. This clone was counted a few times. The target of this receptor is not known. No qualities accompany the bases; no much larger clone lies one base away. The data were obtained in a study of CD8+ T cells in alopecia areata (dated by TCRdb to the late 2010s). As for the study more broadly: Treated patients were enrolled in an open-label pilot trial of oral tofacitinib, 5 to 10 mg twice daily, for moderate-to-severe alopecia areata. Tofacitinib was administered for 6 to 18 months, and 6 months of follow-up off drug were then conducted to assess delayed response and recurrence. The study used high-throughput TCRbeta sequencing to examine T cell clonal expansion in alopecia areata, in both the C3H/HeJ mouse model and human patients. On the human side, TCRbeta sequencing was run on scalp tissue and on sorted CD4+ and CD8+ peripheral blood T cells from healthy controls and from alopecia areata patients with either patchy or totalis/universalis disease. Tofacitinib-treated patients had biopsies at baseline and at 4 and 24 weeks of treatment, with a later scalp biopsy in several patients. Scalp clonality was compared across normal scalp (n=4), patchy alopecia areata scalp (n=8), and alopecia totalis/universalis scalp (n=8). The RNA source kit depended on sample type: the PAXgene miRNA kit for fixed scalp, the miRNeasy kit for PBMCs, and the RNeasy kit for mouse skin. TCRbeta CDR3 regions were amplified by immunoSEQ multiplex PCR using 35 Vbeta forward and 13 Jbeta reverse primers.

The time point label for this specimen denotes: baseline before oral tofacitinib. Lesional scalp punch biopsies and peripheral blood were obtained from alopecia areata patients. PBMCs were isolated by density centrifugation and stained for CD3, CD4 and CD8, after which CD4+ and CD8+ T cells were sorted on a FACSAria. The research as a whole found: Lesional scalp, especially in alopecia totalis/universalis, showed higher clonality and more expanded CD8+ clones than normal scalp, suggesting antigenic drive. Resident alphabeta T cells in normal human skin are also sequenced, complicating scalp TCR repertoire analysis, unlike mouse skin dominated by gammadelta T cells. TCR sequences shared between patients were less clear than in mice, possibly partly because of HLA diversity in the patient population.

Receptor libraries were prepared by the immunoSEQ multiplex PCR assay. To provide template for TCR sequencing, every sample had RNA extracted and reverse transcribed into cDNA. SuperScript III was used for first-strand cDNA synthesis, primed with a 2:1 mix of oligo-dT and random hexamers. Amplification bias was assessed with a synthetic immune receptor repertoire, and residual bias was removed computationally. In the original analysis: Raw reads were preprocessed for error removal, and CDR3 was defined according to IMGT conventions as running from the conserved cysteine to phenylalanine. Clonality was calculated as 1 minus Shannon entropy normalized by log2 of the number of productive unique TCRs. Whether each scalp clone was CD4 or CD8 was inferred by checking scalp TCRbeta sequences against the CD4 and CD8 repertoires from sorted blood. Not all clones reach the TCRdb copy of this immuneACCESS table, which keeps in-frame sequences only. Checked studies attribute under half of the gap to unresolved V genes and leave the rest unexplained. The V and J calls and the clone size are those of that table, but D and trimming were determined from the DNA. The sample table contains about 120,000 clones; only one count was recorded for roughly 50% of them. The leading ten clones occupy under 20% of the sample.

This TCR was sampled from a human donor with alopecia areata. The specimen was CD8+ T cells sorted from blood, collected at week 0.

The DNA reads TGTGCCAGCAGCTTACGGGACACCTACGAGCAGTACTTC. This yields the protein CASSLRDTYEQYF. The chain is assembled from TRBV7-9 and TRBJ2-7; TRBD1 is perhaps the D gene, given 6 matching bases. V lost 2 bases and J lost 2 bases; the stretch between them is 7 bases long. Including the terminal cysteine and phenylalanine, the CDR3 comprises 13 residues. The retained sequence is limited to the CDR3, 39 bases, with the frame set at the first base. CDR1 SEHNR and CDR2 FQNEAQ are derived from the germline V gene (reference sequence). Reference TRBV7-9 and TRBJ2-7 proteins supply the regions before and after the CDR3; the full variable domain is: DTGVSQNPRHKITKRGQNVTFRCDPISEHNRLYWYRQTLGQGPEFLTYFQNEAQLEKSRLLSDRFSAERPKGSFSTLEIQRTEQGDSAMYLCASSLRDTYEQYFGPGTRLTVT.